This T cell receptor beta chain was profiled in a study of T cells after posttransplantation cyclophosphamide. The sample holds many counts of this clone. Sequenced by immunoSEQ multiplex PCR; TCRdb stores in-frame clones only, minus some. The sample has around 3,400 clones, none seen only once; the top ten hold about a third. V trimming: 3 bases; J trimming: 6 bases; junction bases outside the gene matches: 15. This CDR3 spans 17 amino acids. Germline-derived CDR1 and CDR2 are SGHRS and YFSETQ. A marrow graft followed busulfan-fludarabine conditioning, with cyclophosphamide on days +3 and +4. The TCR sequence derives from a male patient between 25 and 39 years old who received an allogeneic stem cell transplant from a related donor, was CMV-positive, and had acute GVHD only. Some T cells may possibly be graft donor cells. Sequencing used PBMCs, obtained after allogeneic stem cell transplant with posttransplant cyclophosphamide. J is TRBJ2-7 and V is TRBV5-1; 10 nucleotides match TRBD1. The CDR3 DNA is TGCGCCAGCAGCTCCGGGACAGGGGCAAACCTAGTACGCGAGCAGTACTTC. It codes for CASSSGTGANLVREQYF.